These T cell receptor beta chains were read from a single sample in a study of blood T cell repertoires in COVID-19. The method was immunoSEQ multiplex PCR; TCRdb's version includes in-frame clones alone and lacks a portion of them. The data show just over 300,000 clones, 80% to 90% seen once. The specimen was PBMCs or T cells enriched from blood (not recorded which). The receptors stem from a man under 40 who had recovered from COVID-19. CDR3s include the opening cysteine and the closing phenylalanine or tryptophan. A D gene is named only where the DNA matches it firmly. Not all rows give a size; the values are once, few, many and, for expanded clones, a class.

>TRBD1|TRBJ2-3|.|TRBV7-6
CASSLTGGGRDTQYF
TGTGCCAGCAGCTTAACAGGGGGCGGGAGAGATACGCAGTATTTT
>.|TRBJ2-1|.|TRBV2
CASGGQPYNEQFF
TGTGCCAGCGGCGGACAACCCTACAATGAGCAGTTCTTC
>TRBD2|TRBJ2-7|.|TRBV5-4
CASSLVLTSGIYEQYF
TGTGCCAGCAGCTTGGTTCTGACTAGCGGAATCTACGAGCAGTACTTC
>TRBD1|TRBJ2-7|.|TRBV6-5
CASTGQLYEQYF
TGTGCCAGCACGGGACAGCTCTACGAGCAGTACTTC
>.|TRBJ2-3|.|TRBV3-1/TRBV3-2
CASSPQGWGTDTQYF
TGTGCCAGCAGCCCCCAGGGCTGGGGCACAGATACGCAGTATTTT
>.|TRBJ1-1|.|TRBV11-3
CASSLDFSSTEAFF
TGTGCCAGCAGCTTAGATTTCTCTTCCACTGAAGCTTTCTTT
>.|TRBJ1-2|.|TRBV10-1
CASSERQAGVF
TGCGCCAGCAGTGAGAGGCAAGCCGGGGTCTTC
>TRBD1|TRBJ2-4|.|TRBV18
CASSEDRGNIQYF
TGTGCCAGCTCAGAAGACAGGGGGAACATTCAGTACTTC
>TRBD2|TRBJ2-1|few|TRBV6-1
CASSEAYGRATYNEQFF
TGTGCCAGCAGTGAAGCGTACGGGAGGGCCACCTACAATGAGCAGTTCTTC
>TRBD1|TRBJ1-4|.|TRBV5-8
CASSPAAGGRLNEKLFF
TGTGCCAGCAGCCCGGCGGCAGGGGGCCGGTTAAATGAAAAACTGTTTTTT
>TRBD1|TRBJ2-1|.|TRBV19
CASSVTGTGRWGNEQFF
TGTGCCAGTAGTGTTACCGGGACAGGGAGGTGGGGCAATGAGCAGTTCTTC
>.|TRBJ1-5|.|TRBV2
CASRGGTYSNQPQHF
TGTGCCAGCAGGGGGGGAACCTATAGCAATCAGCCCCAGCATTTT
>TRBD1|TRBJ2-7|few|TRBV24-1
CATSRGQGAYEQYF
TGTGCCACCAGCCGGGGACAGGGGGCTTACGAGCAGTACTTC
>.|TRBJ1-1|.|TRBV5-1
CASSSGWADTEAFF
TGCGCCAGCAGCTCAGGGTGGGCGGACACTGAAGCTTTCTTT
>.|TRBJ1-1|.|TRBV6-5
CATRGEAEAFF
TGTGCCACCCGGGGAGAGGCTGAAGCTTTCTTT
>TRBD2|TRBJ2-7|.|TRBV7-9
CASSPPYSGGQNYEQYF
TGTGCCAGCAGTCCCCCGTATAGCGGGGGCCAGAACTACGAGCAGTACTTC
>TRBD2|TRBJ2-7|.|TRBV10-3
CAISAITSGTRGGEQYF
TGTGCCATCAGTGCCATCACTTCCGGGACTAGGGGAGGGGAGCAGTACTTC